This TCR beta chain was captured in a study of graft-versus-host responses after intestinal transplantation. For the study at large: After anti-thymocyte globulin induction, recipients took tacrolimus and steroids for 3 to 4 years.

Whole-study results and caveats: Some patients had graft-donor T cell macrochimerism, and their allografts showed high graft-versus-host to host-versus-graft clonal ratios. In recipient marrow, GvH clones were found, and some appeared first in ileum or blood. Early post-transplant HvG declines were associated with peak circulating GvH clone levels.

Worth noting for this clone: Its antigen remains unknown.

Germline V CDR1 and CDR2: SQVTM, ANQGSEA. The V and J ends lost 3 bases and 5 bases respectively, with 17 bases between them. CDR3 length: 14 residues. Repertoires were generated with immunoSEQ multiplex PCR, while TCRdb's copy carries only in-frame clones and drops some. The sample lists some 8,200 clones, around 90% occurring once. Sample: PBMCs, taken around 31 days after intestinal transplant. This chain links TRBV29-1 with TRBJ2-7; a weak D match, TRBD2 (7 bases). The sequence came from a human patient who received an intestinal transplant, so some T cells may come from the graft donor. CDR3 protein: CSVDLPGGEHEQYF. The CDR3 DNA is TGCAGCGTTGATCTCCCGGGGGGCGAACACGAGCAGTACTTC.